This T cell receptor beta chain was sequenced during a study of Ad26.COV2.S vaccination and SARS-CoV-2 variants. Study overall: The authors gave Ad26.COV2.S intramuscularly, either once or twice 56 days apart.

This table comes from immunoSEQ multiplex PCR, and its TCRdb copy is limited to in-frame clones, with some not included. The sample includes under 550,000 clones, roughly 90% of them seen just once. Treatment of the sample: about 20 received Ad26.COV2.S at low or high dose, single or two shots; about 5 received placebo; per-sample allocation not given. Specimens were obtained on day 63 following the first vaccine or placebo injection. Expression of Wuhan-strain SARS-CoV-2 spike came from the Ad26 vector that formed the vaccine. Germline V gives CDR1 SNHLY, CDR2 FYNNEI. This CDR3 region has 15 residues. V was pared by 0 bases and J by 0 bases, with 8 bases between. There are a few counts of this clone.

The TCR originated in a person aged 18-65 years who received the Ad26.COV2.S COVID-19 vaccine or a placebo. The material was peripheral blood, obtained in a trial of Ad26.COV2.S vaccine versus placebo. The rearrangement joins TRBV2 to TRBJ1-2; no definite D call. In nucleotides, the CDR3 is TGTGCCAGCAGTGAAGCGCGCACACCTAACTATGGCTACACCTTC. Translation gives CASSEARTPNYGYTF. The whole variable domain, remainder taken from reference TRBV2 and TRBJ1-2, is EPEVTQTPSHQVTQMGQEVILRCVPISNHLYFYWYRQILGQKVEFLVSFYNNEISEKSEIFDDQFSVERPDGSNFTLKIRSTKLEDSAMYFCASSEARTPNYGYTFGSGTRLTVV.